This T cell receptor (beta chain) emerged from a study of T-cell reconstitution after alpha-beta-depleted transplantation in children. This clonotype was observed a handful of times. Construction of the TCRbeta library involved unique molecular identifiers. TCRdb analysed the PCR reads with MiXCR anew, one entry per CDR3 protein. Of over 550,000 distinct CDR3 sequences in the sample, 10% were seen once. This specimen was PBMCs from the stem cell graft donor, taken from the stem cell graft. The receptor was derived from a human donor who donated a stem cell graft to a child with acute myeloid leukemia.

CDR3 sequence (DNA): TGCAGCGTTGAAGTGCAGGCCACCTTC. It translates to CSVEVQATF. The rearrangement links TRBV29-1 to TRBJ1-2; D is unclear. The CDR3 length is 9 residues. The germline V gene encodes CDR1 SQVTM and CDR2 ANQGSEA. V was trimmed by 1 base and J by 13 bases, leaving 7 bases between them.